These 3 T cell receptor beta chains came from one sample sequenced in a study of chemoradiotherapy in HPV16-positive cancers. The data were produced by immunoSEQ multiplex PCR, yet TCRdb's version contains in-frame clones alone and is incomplete. The sample has fewer than 1,200 clones, roughly 80% seen once. Sequenced here: tumor tissue, sampled from a patient who underwent chemoradiotherapy. Receptors originate from a human donor with HPV-associated anogenital cancer.

The rearrangement uses TRBV27 and TRBJ1-6, with D perhaps TRBD1 (6 bases). Germline-derived CDR1 and CDR2 are MNHEY and SMNVEV (reference sequence). Trimming removed 6 bases from V and 7 bases from J, with 10 bases in between. The CDR3 extends over 13 amino acids. The CDR3 spells CASRGTPNSPLHF. The CDR3 coding sequence is TGTGCCAGCAGAGGGACACCAAATTCACCCCTCCACTTT.

The CDR3 region is CASSPPGQGKDTQYF. The CDR3 region has the DNA TGTGCCAGCTCACCACCGGGACAGGGAAAAGATACGCAGTATTTT. V gene TRBV18 combines with J gene TRBJ2-3; 9 nucleotides align to TRBD1. CDR1 and CDR2 (germline): KGHSH, LQKENI. This CDR3 is built from 15 residues. V trimming: 0 bases; J trimming: 5 bases; junction bases outside the gene matches: 3.

This rearrangement joins TRBV6-5 to TRBJ1-2; TRBD1 matches 7 bases. Per germline, CDR1 MNHEY and CDR2 SVGAGI. The trim removed 6 bases at V and 5 bases at J, leaving 6 bases unmatched. This CDR3 has 13 amino acids. CDR3 sequence reads: CASRSDRVYGYTF. The CDR3 coding sequence is TGTGCCAGCAGATCCGACAGGGTTTATGGCTACACCTTC.